This is a list of T cell receptor beta chains from one sample in a study of Ad26.COV2.S vaccination and SARS-CoV-2 variants. Profiling relied on immunoSEQ multiplex PCR, and the TCRdb table lists in-frame clones only, not all of them. The sample holds around 420,000 clones, around 89% seen once. Sequenced material: peripheral blood, taken in a trial of Ad26.COV2.S vaccine versus placebo. Every receptor here comes from a person between 18 and 65 years old who received the Ad26.COV2.S COVID-19 vaccine or a placebo. Each CDR3 is given with its conserved first and last residue. The D gene is left open where the match is weak. Rows may omit the clone size; those that give it use once, few, many or a size class.

j_call | d_call | clone_size | v_call | cdr3_nt | cdr3_aa
TRBJ1-1 | . | . | TRBV5-1 | TGCGCCAGCAGCTTGGCGGGGGCTGATGAAGCTTTCTTT | CASSLAGADEAFF
TRBJ2-1 | . | . | TRBV11-2 | TGTGCCAGCAGCTTACTAGTTATGGATGAGCAGTTCTTC | CASSLLVMDEQFF
TRBJ2-7 | . | . | TRBV6-5 | TGTGCCAGCAGTCTGAGCATGGGAACCTACGAGCAGTACTTC | CASSLSMGTYEQYF
TRBJ1-3 | . | . | TRBV3-1/TRBV3-2 | TGTGCCAGCAGTTCAGGGCTTGAGTCTGGAAACACCATATATTTT | CASSSGLESGNTIYF
TRBJ2-7 | TRBD2 | . | TRBV7-2 | TGTGCCAGCACCTCTTGGGGTAGCGGGGGGGCCAGCCCCTACGAGCAGTACTTC | CASTSWGSGGASPYEQYF
TRBJ2-3 | . | . | TRBV18 | TGTGCCAGCTCACCACTAGGCGAACCCACCGGCACTGGCACAGATACGCAGTATTTT | CASSPLGEPTGTGTDTQYF
TRBJ2-7 | . | . | TRBV11-2 | TGTGCCAGCAGCTTAACCGGGTCTGGTTGGGACGAGCAGTACTTC | CASSLTGSGWDEQYF
TRBJ2-3 | . | . | TRBV11-3 | TGTGCCAGCAGCCACGGGGGACATACGCAGTATTTT | CASSHGGHTQYF
TRBJ1-3 | TRBD1 | once | TRBV13 | TGTGCCAGCAGCTTAGATCTGGGACAGCCCTTCTCAGGAAACACCATATATTTT | CASSLDLGQPFSGNTIYF
TRBJ2-7 | TRBD1 | . | TRBV7-8 | TGTGCCAGCAGCTGGTCCGGGACAGGGCCCCCCGAGCAGTACTTC | CASSWSGTGPPEQYF
TRBJ2-1 | TRBD1 | . | TRBV2 | TGTGCCAGCGGGGACAGCTACTCCTACAATGAGCAGTTCTTC | CASGDSYSYNEQFF
TRBJ2-5 | . | once | TRBV7-9 | TGTGCCAGCAGCTCGCAATTCCAAGAGACCCAGTACTTC | CASSSQFQETQYF
TRBJ1-4 | . | . | TRBV6-6 | TGTGCCAGTACTCAGTTAAATGAAAAACTGTTTTTT | CASTQLNEKLFF
TRBJ2-7 | . | . | TRBV29-1 | TGCAGCGTTAATGGGGATCGACGCCCCTACGAGCAGTACTTC | CSVNGDRRPYEQYF
TRBJ2-3 | TRBD1 | . | TRBV19 | TGTGCCAGTAGTACGGGACAGGCAAACACAGATACGCAGTATTTT | CASSTGQANTDTQYF
TRBJ2-2 | TRBD2 | . | TRBV28 | TGTGCCAGCAGGCCCCCCCTCGGGGAGGGCGGGGAGCTGTTTTTT | CASRPPLGEGGELFF
TRBJ2-1 | TRBD2 | . | TRBV5-6 | TGTGCCAGCAGCTTGGTATTAGGGAGGGACTTCTACAATGAGCAGTTCTTC | CASSLVLGRDFYNEQFF
TRBJ2-1 | . | . | TRBV7-9 | TGTGCCAGCAGCTTCCTTGACAAAAACAATGAGCAGTTCTTC | CASSFLDKNNEQFF
TRBJ1-1 | . | . | TRBV11-1 | TGTGCCAGCAGCTTAGGTAGGAACACTGAAGCTTTCTTT | CASSLGRNTEAFF
TRBJ2-5 | . | . | TRBV9 | TGTGCCAGCAGCGGGGGGGAGTTGGAGACCCAGTACTTC | CASSGGELETQYF
TRBJ2-2 | . | . | TRBV2 | TGTGCCAGCAGCGTTCAGGGGGGGAACACCGGGGAGCTGTTTTTT | CASSVQGGNTGELFF
TRBJ2-3 | TRBD1 | . | TRBV2 | TGTGCCAGCAGAGCAGGACAGGAGATAGATACGCAGTATTTT | CASRAGQEIDTQYF
TRBJ1-1 | . | once | TRBV10-3 | TGTGCCATCAGTAGCTTGGGAGGGACGAACACTGAAGCTTTCTTT | CAISSLGGTNTEAFF
TRBJ1-6 | . | . | TRBV3-1/TRBV3-2 | TGTGCCAGCAGCCAAGGAAACCAGAATTCACCCCTCCACTTT | CASSQGNQNSPLHF
TRBJ2-3 | TRBD1 | . | TRBV6-2/TRBV6-3 | TGTGCCAGCAGTTACACCGGACAGGGCCACACAGATACGCAGTATTTT | CASSYTGQGHTDTQYF
TRBJ1-1 | . | . | TRBV10-3 | TGTGCCATCAGCCCGGGACCGAACACTGAAGCTTTCTTT | CAISPGPNTEAFF
TRBJ2-7 | . | . | TRBV2 | TGTGCCAGCAGTGAATCCCAGGGGCCCTACGAGCAGTACTTC | CASSESQGPYEQYF
TRBJ2-3 | . | . | TRBV7-2 | TGTGCCAGCAGCCCAGGGACCCCTTGGAATATGCAGTATTTT | CASSPGTPWNMQYF
TRBJ1-3 | . | once | TRBV6-5 | TGTGCCAGCAGTTACGACAGGACCTCTGGAAACACCATATATTTT | CASSYDRTSGNTIYF
TRBJ2-7 | . | . | TRBV11-1 | TGTGCCAGCAGCTTAGCCCGGGACGATCCCTCCTACGAGCAGTACTTC | CASSLARDDPSYEQYF
TRBJ1-1 | . | . | TRBV5-1 | TGCGCCAGCAGCTTTGATGGGGACCCGAACACTGAAGCTTTCTTT | CASSFDGDPNTEAFF
TRBJ1-6 | TRBD1 | few | TRBV27 | TGTGCCAGACTAGATTGGGGGACAGCTGATTATAACGGGAATTCACCCCTCCACTTT | CARLDWGTADYNGNSPLHF
TRBJ2-5 | TRBD2 | . | TRBV6-2/TRBV6-3 | TGTGCCAGCAGCGACCCTAGCGGGGGGGCGGAAGAGACCCAGTACTTC | CASSDPSGGAEETQYF
TRBJ2-5 | TRBD2 | once | TRBV4-1 | TGCGCCAGCAGCCAGGCTAGCGGGGGGGCCTACGAGGAGACCCAGTACTTC | CASSQASGGAYEETQYF
TRBJ2-7 | TRBD1 | . | TRBV3-1/TRBV3-2 | TGTGCCAGCAGCCAAAACAGGGGATCCCCCTACGAGCAGTACTTC | CASSQNRGSPYEQYF
TRBJ1-1 | . | . | TRBV11-3 | TGTGCCAGCAGCTCCCCCGGAGAGAAGATCGGCAACACTGAAGCTTTCTTT | CASSSPGEKIGNTEAFF
TRBJ2-3 | . | . | TRBV19 | TGTGCCAGCGGGACTCCTCGGAACACAGATACGCAGTATTTT | CASGTPRNTDTQYF
TRBJ2-7 | TRBD1 | . | TRBV4-1 | TGCGCCAGCAGCCAAGTCGACAGGGCAGCCTACGAGCAGTACTTC | CASSQVDRAAYEQYF
TRBJ1-5 | . | . | TRBV28 | TGTGCCAGCACCCTCGGATTTTTTAGCAATCAGCCCCAGCATTTT | CASTLGFFSNQPQHF
TRBJ1-1 | . | . | TRBV6-5 | TGTGCCAGCAGTTACGGCCGGAGGGGGGTGAACACTGAAGCTTTCTTT | CASSYGRRGVNTEAFF
TRBJ1-2 | . | . | TRBV30 | TGTGCCTGGAGTGTAGGGGCGAAGGTCGGCTACACCTTC | CAWSVGAKVGYTF